This T cell receptor (beta chain) was recovered during a study of Graves' ophthalmopathy and Graves' hyperthyroidism. General study results and limits: Separation of ophthalmopathy from stable hyperthyroidism was achieved by a 13-signature model, at roughly 90% sensitivity and 81.08% specificity. For predicting ophthalmopathy progression, the model had 55% to 71% sensitivity and roughly 72% specificity.

A word on this clonotype: The antigen remains unidentified.

The sequenced template was RNA, covering the TCR beta CDR3 region. The authors performed first-round RT-PCR with HTBI primers and then a second-round multiplex PCR. TCRdb called the multiplex PCR reads again in MiXCR, with one record for every CDR3 protein. The sample comprises 340,000 or so distinct CDR3 sequences, about a sixth of which are singletons, and 9% to 15% rests with the top ten. Germline CDR1 reads MNHNS; CDR2 reads SASEGT. The CDR3 sequence is 14 residues long. The V gene lost 5 bases and the J gene lost 5 bases, with 16 bases spanning the gap. This TCR was recovered from an adult man with Graves' ophthalmopathy. Sequencing was performed on peripheral blood. This chain connects TRBV6-1 to TRBJ2-7; D might be TRBD1 (6 bases). This CDR3 reads CASSLWTEGDEQYF. In DNA, the CDR3 is TGTGCCAGCAGTCTCTGGACAGAAGGGGACGAGCAGTACTTC.